Below, one T cell receptor beta chain is given with its context. Its matching antigen is unknown. Profiled with immunoSEQ multiplex PCR; TCRdb holds only in-frame clones, not every one. The data contain roughly 92,000 clones, over 90% of them seen just once; the ten biggest clones take up about 1.4%. After removal of 10 bases from V and 0 bases from J, the junction contained 12 bases not matched to a gene. CDR3 length: 15 residues. Germline CDR1 reads MDHEN; CDR2 reads SYDVKM. This entry belongs to a study of siplizumab effects on memory and regulatory T cells. Points from the study as a whole: Both greater diversity than memory cells and a major contribution to the alloresponse seemed to characterize naive T cells. No more than a minor fraction of alloreactive clones could be traced back to unstimulated subsets. Controls had 26.9% Treg-derived mappable alloreactive CD4+ clones on average, versus approximately 73% with siplizumab.

The sequenced sample consisted of non-Treg CD4+ T cells sorted from blood. This receptor was identified in a human donor in good health. This chain links TRBV28 with TRBJ2-7; 7 bases fit TRBD2. The CDR3 nucleotides are TGTGCCACCCTGGGGGGAGGGTCGAGCTCCTACGAGCAGTACTTC. Protein product: CATLGGGSSSYEQYF. The whole variable domain, remainder taken from reference TRBV28 and TRBJ2-7, is DVKVTQSSRYLVKRTGEKVFLECVQDMDHENMFWYRQDPGLGLRLIYFSYDVKMKEKGDIPEGYSVSREKKERFSLILESASTNQTSMYLCATLGGGSSSYEQYFGPGTRLTVT.